This entry lists 26 T cell receptor beta chains sequenced from one sample in a study of shared clonotypes between healthy human individuals. Only in-frame clones appear in the TCRdb table, and some are missing; sequencing was by immunoSEQ multiplex PCR. Here the sample spans roughly 450,000 clones, roughly 78% being singletons. The sequenced sample was PBMCs. The receptors originated from a woman aged 40 to 50 in good health. Some clones in this sample may be carry-over from other donors' samples.

This clone was counted a few times. The J gene is TRBJ1-1, the V gene TRBV15; the D gene is possibly TRBD1 (5 bases). The V gene's germline CDR1 is LNHNV and CDR2 YYDKDF (reference sequence). This CDR3 is built from 15 residues. V lost 2 bases to trimming and J lost 2 bases, with 12 bases between them. DNA of the CDR3: TGTGCCACCAGCAGAAAAGCCGACAGCAACACTGAAGCTTTCTTT. Translated: CATSRKADSNTEAFF.

This clone was observed a single time. The chain joins TRBV4-1 to TRBJ2-5, with D possibly TRBD2 on 7 matching bases. This CDR3 comprises 17 residues. From germline, CDR1 is MGHRA and CDR2 YSYEKL. V was clipped by 1 base and J by 2 bases, with 17 bases between them. The CDR3 bases are TGCGCCAGCAGCCAAGCCTTAGGGGGGGGAGGGCAAGAGACCCAGTACTTC. Its protein is CASSQALGGGGQETQYF.

V and J are TRBV7-2 and TRBJ1-1; tentatively, D is TRBD1 (5 bases). This CDR3 is 12 amino acids long. V dropped 2 bases and J dropped 6 bases, with 7 bases sitting between them. Germline V gene data show CDR1 as SGHTA and CDR2 as FQGNSA. The CDR3 region is CASSLLGAEAFF. CDR3 nucleotide sequence: TGTGCCAGCAGCTTATTGGGGGCTGAAGCTTTCTTT.

The gene calls are TRBV6-6 and TRBJ2-1; 11 nucleotides line up with TRBD2. J lost 4 bases, V lost 6 bases, and 5 bases had no gene match. This CDR3 region has 15 residues. Germline CDR1 MNHNY, CDR2 SVGAGI (reference sequence). CDR3 sequence: CASRGGLAVYNEQFF. The CDR3 DNA follows: TGTGCCAGCAGGGGGGGACTAGCGGTGTACAATGAGCAGTTCTTC.

The CDR3 here is CASSTQTGVTEAFF. In DNA form, the CDR3 reads TGCGCCAGCAGCACCCAGACAGGGGTCACTGAAGCTTTCTTT. The chain has TRBV5-1 and TRBJ1-1, with 8 bases that match TRBD1. Germline V gene data show CDR1 as SGHRS and CDR2 as YFSETQ. The ends lost 4 bases at V and 4 bases at J; junction bases unmatched: 6. This CDR3 has 14 residues.

CDR3 in DNA: TGTGCCAGCAGCGGGGACACAGATACGCAGTATTTT. This gives the protein CASSGDTDTQYF. The chain combines TRBV9 with TRBJ2-3; D is unclear. Germline CDR1 is SGDLS and CDR2 is YYNGEE. V was pared by 3 bases and J by 2 bases, with 4 bases between. The CDR3 runs 12 residues.

The genes are TRBV7-3 and TRBJ2-1, with D perhaps assigned TRBD1 or TRBD2 (6 bases each). Looked up from germline, CDR1 is SGHTA and CDR2 is FQGTGA. Trimming removed 5 bases at V and 8 bases at J, with 19 bases between. The CDR3 has 15 residues. CDR3 bases: TGTGCCAGCAGCGCGGGACAAGGGGCATGGGATGAGCAGTTCTTC. Protein product: CASSAGQGAWDEQFF.

J is TRBJ2-7 and V is TRBV2; 7 bases align to TRBD1. This CDR3 has 14 residues. With V trimmed by 4 bases and J by 5 bases, 8 bases remained unmatched. CDR1 and CDR2 from the germline V gene are SNHLY and FYNNEI. CDR3 sequence: CASSGQGPTDEQYF. The CDR3, as DNA: TGTGCCAGCAGTGGACAGGGTCCTACGGACGAGCAGTACTTC.

The table lists this clone with a few counts. The V gene is TRBV28, the J gene TRBJ1-4; D unclear. V lost 2 bases, J lost 8 bases, and 15 bases lay in between. Germline CDR1 and CDR2: MDHEN and SYDVKM. The CDR3 is 15 amino acids. CDR3 protein: CASSLIVSNGEKLFF. The CDR3 DNA reads TGTGCCAGCAGTTTAATCGTCTCAAACGGGGAAAAACTGTTTTTT.

The CDR3 DNA is TGTGCCAGTAGTGGGGGACAGGGGTTCCCAGATACGCAGTATTTT. Protein sequence: CASSGGQGFPDTQYF. This chain connects TRBV19 to TRBJ2-3, with 10 bases lining up with TRBD1. Germline CDR1 and CDR2: LNHDA and SQIVND (reference sequence). The CDR3 has 15 amino acids. J gave up 4 bases and V 5 bases, and 6 bases lay outside the gene matches.

The J gene is TRBJ2-2, the V gene TRBV9; 9 bases fit TRBD2. The J segment lost 5 bases and the V segment lost 4 bases, leaving 12 bases of the junction unmatched. The CDR3 is 17 residues long. Germline CDR1 is SGDLS and CDR2 is YYNGEE. The chain's CDR3 is CASSPTGREGSTGELFF. Written as DNA, the CDR3 is TGTGCCAGCAGCCCCACGGGGCGGGAGGGCTCTACCGGGGAGCTGTTTTTT.

V is TRBV6-1 and J is TRBJ1-4; TRBD1 aligns across 8 bases. CDR3 length equals 14 residues. Germline V lookup: CDR1 MNHNS, CDR2 SASEGT. V was pared by 8 bases and J by 7 bases, with 9 bases of the junction left unmatched. DNA for the CDR3: TGTGCCAGCGGCCAGGGGACAGGCACTGAAAAACTGTTTTTT. Its translation is CASGQGTGTEKLFF.

The chain links TRBV7-2 to TRBJ2-7; no clear D gene. Germline values: CDR1 SGHTA, CDR2 FQGNSA. Trimming took 0 bases from V and 0 from J, leaving 6 bases between them. CDR3 size: 14 residues. In nucleotides, the CDR3 is TGTGCCAGCAGCTTAGCAGGGTTCTCCTACGAGCAGTACTTC. Its translation: CASSLAGFSYEQYF.

V usage is TRBV2 and J usage is TRBJ2-1; D might be TRBD2 (6 bases). CDR3 size: 16 residues. Between the trimmed V and J ends, which lost 7 bases and 0 bases, there was a span of 16 bases. Per the germline V gene, CDR1 is SNHLY and CDR2 is FYNNEI. CDR3 coding DNA: TGTGCCAGCAATCCCCGGGGGTTTAGCTCCTACAATGAGCAGTTCTTC. It specifies CASNPRGFSSYNEQFF.

V and J are TRBV27 and TRBJ2-3; D not certain. Per the germline V gene, CDR1 is MNHEY and CDR2 is SMNVEV (reference sequence). This CDR3 is built from 13 residues. Trimming took off 5 bases at V and 1 base at J, with 7 bases between the two ends. CDR3 nucleotides: TGTGCCAGCAGTGCCCTAGGCACAGATACGCAGTATTTT. The encoded protein is CASSALGTDTQYF.

This sequence joins TRBV19 and TRBJ2-1, with TRBD2 matching over 7 bases. The CDR3 is 15 amino acids. Looked up from germline, CDR1 is LNHDA and CDR2 is SQIVND (reference sequence). The trim removed 3 bases at V and 7 bases at J, leaving 9 bases unmatched. CDR3 amino acids: CASSIWAGVGNEQFF. The CDR3 DNA reads as TGTGCCAGTAGTATCTGGGCGGGAGTGGGTAATGAGCAGTTCTTC.

This rearrangement joins TRBV29-1 to TRBJ2-7; 7 nucleotides match TRBD2. CDR1 is SQVTM, CDR2 ANQGSEA, per germline. The J segment lost 4 bases and the V segment lost 7 bases, leaving 25 bases of the junction unmatched. The CDR3 length is 18 residues. CDR3 residues: CSAEWGGRGVGEPYEQYF. CDR3 bases: TGCAGCGCCGAATGGGGGGGAAGGGGTGTGGGAGAGCCGTACGAGCAGTACTTC.

The gene calls are TRBV28 and TRBJ1-1; no definite D call. Germline CDR1 and CDR2: MDHEN and SYDVKM. V gave up 8 bases and J gave up 0 bases, with 13 bases separating them. This CDR3 is 14 amino acids long. The CDR3 region has the DNA TGTGCCAGCTGGCCCCGGACGGTGAACACTGAAGCTTTCTTT. Amino acid sequence: CASWPRTVNTEAFF.

This clone was counted between two and nine times. This rearrangement joins TRBV18 to TRBJ2-5; D remains ambiguous. Deletions cut 3 bases from V and 5 bases from J, with 22 bases between. CDR1 KGHSH and CDR2 LQKENI come from the germline V gene. The CDR3 consists of 17 residues. The chain's CDR3 is CASSPSFPGQKMETQYF. CDR3 DNA: TGTGCCAGCTCACCTTCTTTTCCGGGTCAGAAGATGGAGACCCAGTACTTC.

This rearrangement joins TRBV5-1 to TRBJ2-5; TRBD1 is a possible D gene (5 bases). Germline values: CDR1 SGHRS, CDR2 YFSETQ. The CDR3 is made up of 15 amino acids. V shed 2 bases and J shed 2 bases, with 13 bases lying between them. In DNA, the CDR3 is TGCGCCAGCAGCTTTGGTCTGGGGCCACAAGAGACCCAGTACTTC. It codes for CASSFGLGPQETQYF.

This chain joins TRBV30 and TRBJ2-3, with D tentatively TRBD2 (6 bases). CDR3 size: 19 residues. Germline V gene lookup returns CDR1 GTSNPN and CDR2 SVGIG (reference sequence). V was shortened by 4 bases and J by 1 base, with 27 bases between the two germline ends. CDR3 residues: CAWNQQPGGIIRRTDTQYF. The CDR3 DNA sequence: TGTGCCTGGAATCAACAACCTGGCGGGATAATTCGCCGCACAGATACGCAGTATTTT. The full variable domain, its missing parts supplied by reference TRBV30 and TRBJ2-3, is SQTIHQWPATLVQPVGSPLSLECTVEGTSNPNLYWYRQAAGRGLQLLFYSVGIGQISSEVPQNLSASRPQDRQFILSSKKLLLSDSGFYLCAWNQQPGGIIRRTDTQYFGPGTRLTVL.

The V call is TRBV7-9, the J call TRBJ2-2, with D tentatively TRBD1 (5 bases). Germline V gives CDR1 SEHNR, CDR2 FQNEAQ (reference sequence). The CDR3 is 14 amino acids. V shed 2 bases and J shed 4 bases, with 8 bases lying between them. The CDR3 protein is CASSLQGLTGELFF. In nucleotides, the CDR3 is TGTGCCAGCAGCTTACAGGGTCTCACCGGGGAGCTGTTTTTT.

The rearrangement joins TRBV29-1 to TRBJ2-5, with 8 bases identical to TRBD1. The length of the CDR3 is 13 residues. The V gene end was trimmed by 4 bases and the J gene end by 4 bases; junction bases not matched to a gene: 5. CDR1 and CDR2 from the germline V gene are SQVTM and ANQGSEA. The CDR3 DNA is TGCAGCGTTGGGACAGGGTATGCAGAGACCCAGTACTTC. It translates to CSVGTGYAETQYF.

The chain carries TRBV5-4 and TRBJ2-7; no definite D call. Germline V lookup: CDR1 SGHNT, CDR2 YYREEE (reference sequence). The CDR3 runs to 13 residues. V gave up 3 bases and J gave up 3 bases, with 10 bases separating them. The CDR3 sequence is CASSSDPGYEQYF. CDR3 sequence (DNA): TGTGCCAGCAGCTCCGATCCAGGCTACGAGCAGTACTTC.

The chain is built from TRBV20-1 and TRBJ2-1; D gene uncertain. Germline V gene data show CDR1 as DFQATT and CDR2 as SNEGSKA (reference sequence). V dropped 2 bases and J dropped 10 bases, with 9 bases sitting between them. This CDR3 comprises 11 residues. CDR3 residues: CSARLVSEQFF. The CDR3 region has the DNA TGCAGTGCTAGACTAGTTAGCGAGCAGTTCTTC.

The chain uses TRBV6-4 and TRBJ1-2, with a tentative D call TRBD1 (5 bases). The ends were cut back, 6 bases at V and 0 bases at J, with 11 bases in the middle. This CDR3 spans 14 amino acids. Germline V CDR1 and CDR2: MRHNA, SNTAGT. The CDR3 loop is CASSPGPSNYGYTF. The CDR3 nucleotides are TGTGCCAGCAGCCCAGGGCCATCTAACTATGGCTACACCTTC.